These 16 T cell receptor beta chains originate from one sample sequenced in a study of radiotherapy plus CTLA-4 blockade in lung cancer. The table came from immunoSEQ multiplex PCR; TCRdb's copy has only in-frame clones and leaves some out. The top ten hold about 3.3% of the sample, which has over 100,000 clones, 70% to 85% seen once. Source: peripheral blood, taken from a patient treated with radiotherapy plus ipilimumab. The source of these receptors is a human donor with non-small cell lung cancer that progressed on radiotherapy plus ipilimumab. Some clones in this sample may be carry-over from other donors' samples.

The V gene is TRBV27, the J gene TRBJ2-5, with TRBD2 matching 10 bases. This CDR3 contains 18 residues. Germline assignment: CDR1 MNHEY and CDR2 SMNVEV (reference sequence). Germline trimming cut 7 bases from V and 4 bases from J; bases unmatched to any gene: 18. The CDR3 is CASKPLREVAGGGETQYF. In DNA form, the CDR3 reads TGTGCCAGCAAACCACTCAGAGAGGTAGCGGGGGGAGGAGAGACCCAGTACTTC.

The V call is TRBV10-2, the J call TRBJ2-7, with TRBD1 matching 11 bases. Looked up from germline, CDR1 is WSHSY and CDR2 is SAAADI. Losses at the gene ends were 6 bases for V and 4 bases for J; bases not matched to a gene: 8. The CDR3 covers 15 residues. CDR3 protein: CASSTGTGGTYEQYF. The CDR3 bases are TGCGCCAGCAGCACCGGGACAGGGGGTACTTACGAGCAGTACTTC.

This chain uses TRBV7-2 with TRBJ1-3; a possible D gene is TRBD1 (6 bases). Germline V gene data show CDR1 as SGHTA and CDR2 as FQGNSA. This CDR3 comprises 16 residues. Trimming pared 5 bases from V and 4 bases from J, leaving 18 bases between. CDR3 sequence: CASSPPRGGSGNTIYF. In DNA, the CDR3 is TGTGCCAGCAGCCCCCCAAGGGGGGGATCAGGAAACACCATATATTTT.

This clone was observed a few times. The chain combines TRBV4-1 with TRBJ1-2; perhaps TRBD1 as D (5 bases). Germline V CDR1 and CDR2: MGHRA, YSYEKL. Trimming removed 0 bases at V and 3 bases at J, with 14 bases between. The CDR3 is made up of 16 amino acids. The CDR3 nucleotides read TGCGCCAGCAGCCAAGATGTGGTACGGGGACACTATGGCTACACCTTC. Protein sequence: CASSQDVVRGHYGYTF.

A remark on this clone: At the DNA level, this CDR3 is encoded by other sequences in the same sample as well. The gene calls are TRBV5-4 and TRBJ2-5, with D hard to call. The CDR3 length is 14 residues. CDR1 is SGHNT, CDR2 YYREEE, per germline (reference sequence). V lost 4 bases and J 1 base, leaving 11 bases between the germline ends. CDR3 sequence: CASSRKDFQETQYF. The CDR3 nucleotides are TGTGCCAGCAGCCGAAAAGACTTCCAAGAGACCCAGTACTTC.

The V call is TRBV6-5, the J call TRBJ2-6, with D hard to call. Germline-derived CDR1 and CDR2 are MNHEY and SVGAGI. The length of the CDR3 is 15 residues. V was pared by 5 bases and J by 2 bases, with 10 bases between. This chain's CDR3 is CASSLRGPGANVLTF. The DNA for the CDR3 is TGTGCCAGCAGTCTCCGTGGGCCTGGGGCCAACGTCCTGACTTTC.

CDR3 DNA sequence: TGTGCCAGCGCTACCCGGGAGACCCAGTACTTC. This gives the protein CASATRETQYF. The chain is built from TRBV19 and TRBJ2-5; D is ambiguous. Germline values: CDR1 LNHDA, CDR2 SQIVND (reference sequence). CDR3 length: 11 residues. V lost 9 bases to trimming and J lost 5 bases, with 10 bases between them.

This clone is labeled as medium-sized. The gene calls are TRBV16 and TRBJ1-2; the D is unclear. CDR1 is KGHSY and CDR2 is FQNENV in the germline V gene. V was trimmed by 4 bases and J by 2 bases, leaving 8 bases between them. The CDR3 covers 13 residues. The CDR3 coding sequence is TGTGCCAGCAGCCTTCGGGAGAACTATGGCTACACCTTC. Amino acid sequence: CASSLRENYGYTF. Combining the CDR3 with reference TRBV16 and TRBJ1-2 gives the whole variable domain GEEVAQTPKHLVRGEGQKAKLYCAPIKGHSYVFWYQQVLKNEFKFLISFQNENVFDETGMPKERFSAKCLPNSPCSLEIQATKLEDSAVYFCASSLRENYGYTFGSGTRLTVV.

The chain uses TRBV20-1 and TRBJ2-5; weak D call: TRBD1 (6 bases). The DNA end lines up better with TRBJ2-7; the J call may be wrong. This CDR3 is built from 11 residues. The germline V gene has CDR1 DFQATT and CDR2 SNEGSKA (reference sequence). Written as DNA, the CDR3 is TGCAGTGCCAACAGGGTTACCGAGCAGTACTTC. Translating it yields CSANRVTEQYF.

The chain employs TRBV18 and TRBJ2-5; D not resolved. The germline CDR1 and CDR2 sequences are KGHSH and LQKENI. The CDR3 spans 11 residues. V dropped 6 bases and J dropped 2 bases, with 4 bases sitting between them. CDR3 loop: CASSLQETQYF. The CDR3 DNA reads TGTGCCAGCTCCCTACAAGAGACCCAGTACTTC.

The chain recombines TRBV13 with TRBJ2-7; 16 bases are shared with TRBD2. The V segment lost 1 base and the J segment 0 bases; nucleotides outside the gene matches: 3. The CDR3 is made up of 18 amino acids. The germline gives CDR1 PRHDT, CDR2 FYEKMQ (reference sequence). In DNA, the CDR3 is TGTGCCAGCAGCTTAGAGGGACTAGCGGGGGGGAGCTCCTACGAGCAGTACTTC. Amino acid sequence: CASSLEGLAGGSSYEQYF. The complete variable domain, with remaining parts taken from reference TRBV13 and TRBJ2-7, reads AAGVIQSPRHLIKEKRETATLKCYPIPRHDTVYWYQQGPGQDPQFLISFYEKMQSDKGSIPDRFSAQQFSDYHSELNMSSLELGDSALYFCASSLEGLAGGSSYEQYFGPGTRLTVT.

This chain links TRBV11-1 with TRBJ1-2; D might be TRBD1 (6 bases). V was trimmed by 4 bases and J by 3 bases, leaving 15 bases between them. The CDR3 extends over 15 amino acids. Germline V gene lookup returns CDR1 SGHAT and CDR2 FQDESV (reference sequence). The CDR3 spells CASSWSPGHDYGYTF. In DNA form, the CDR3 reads TGTGCCAGCAGCTGGTCGCCGGGACATGACTATGGCTACACCTTC.

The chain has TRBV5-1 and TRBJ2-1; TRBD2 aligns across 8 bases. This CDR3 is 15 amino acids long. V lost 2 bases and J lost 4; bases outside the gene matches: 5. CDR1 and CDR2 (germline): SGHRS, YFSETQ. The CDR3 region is CASSLLAGRYNEQFF. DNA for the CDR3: TGCGCCAGCAGCTTATTAGCGGGGCGTTACAATGAGCAGTTCTTC.

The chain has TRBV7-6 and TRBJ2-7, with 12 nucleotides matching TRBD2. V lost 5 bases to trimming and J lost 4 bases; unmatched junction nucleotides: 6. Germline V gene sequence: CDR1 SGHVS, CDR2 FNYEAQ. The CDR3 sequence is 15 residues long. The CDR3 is CASSITSGGIYEQYF. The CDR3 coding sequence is TGTGCCAGCAGCATCACTAGCGGGGGGATTTACGAGCAGTACTTC. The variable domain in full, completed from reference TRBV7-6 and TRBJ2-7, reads GAGVSQSPRYKVTKRGQDVALRCDPISGHVSLYWYRQALGQGPEFLTYFNYEAQQDKSGLPNDRFSAERPEGSISTLTIQRTEQRDSAMYRCASSITSGGIYEQYFGPGTRLTVT.

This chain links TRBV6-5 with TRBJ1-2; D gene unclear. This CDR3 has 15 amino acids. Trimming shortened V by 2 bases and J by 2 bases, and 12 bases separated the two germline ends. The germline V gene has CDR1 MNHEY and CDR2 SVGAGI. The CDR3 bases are TGTGCCAGCAGTTACGGTTTGGTGAAGAACTATGGCTACACCTTC. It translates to CASSYGLVKNYGYTF.

CDR3 coding DNA: TGTGCCAGCAGCTTAGCTCAAGCTAGCAATCAGCCCCAGCATTTT. Translating gives CASSLAQASNQPQHF. V is TRBV7-2 and J is TRBJ1-5; D gene ambiguous. CDR1 SGHTA and CDR2 FQGNSA come from the germline V gene. The CDR3 loop spans 15 amino acids. The V end was cut by 0 bases, the J end by 0 bases, with 6 bases between.